The entry below gives a single T cell receptor beta chain sequence along with its context. Hyperthyroidism had been newly diagnosed in patients aged 18 to 65, and its duration was under 2 months. This sample holds PBMCs from roughly 10 ml fresh peripheral blood. RNA transcripts yielded amplified TCR beta CDR3 regions. Using the HTBI primer set, a first-round RT-PCR was run on the TCR CDR3. TCRdb used MiXCR to reprocess the multiplex PCR reads, holding one entry per CDR3 protein. Seen here are some 420,000 distinct CDR3 sequences, approximately 14% observed once, and the top ten hold about 4.9%. In germline, CDR1 is SNHLY, CDR2 FYNNEI. CDR3 size: 12 residues. The germline V and J ends were trimmed by 6 bases and 4 bases, with 9 bases remaining between them. This sample is drawn from a study of T cells in Graves' hyperthyroidism and ophthalmopathy.

The rearrangement uses TRBV2 and TRBJ2-5; a weak D match, TRBD1 (6 bases). The sequencing input was blood. This receptor was taken from a woman in her late teens or twenties with Graves' hyperthyroidism. CDR3 coding DNA: TGTGCCAGCAGGGGGGCAGGAGAGACCCAGTACTTC. This codes for CASRGAGETQYF.